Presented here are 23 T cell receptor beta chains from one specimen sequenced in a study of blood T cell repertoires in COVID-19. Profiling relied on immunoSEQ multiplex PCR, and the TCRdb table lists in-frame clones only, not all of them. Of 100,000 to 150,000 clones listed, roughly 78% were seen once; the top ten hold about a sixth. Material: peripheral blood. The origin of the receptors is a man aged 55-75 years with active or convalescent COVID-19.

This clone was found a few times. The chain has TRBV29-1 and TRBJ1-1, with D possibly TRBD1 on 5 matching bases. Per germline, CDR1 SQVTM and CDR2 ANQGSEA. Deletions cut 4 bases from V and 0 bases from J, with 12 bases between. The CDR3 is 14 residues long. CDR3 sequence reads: CSVGGGRMNTEAFF. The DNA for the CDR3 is TGCAGCGTTGGCGGGGGACGGATGAACACTGAAGCTTTCTTT.

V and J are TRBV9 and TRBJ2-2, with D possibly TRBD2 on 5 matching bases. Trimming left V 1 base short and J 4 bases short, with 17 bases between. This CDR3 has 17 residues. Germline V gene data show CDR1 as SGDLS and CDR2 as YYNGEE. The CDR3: CASSVSLSGPGTGELFF. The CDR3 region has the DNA TGTGCCAGCAGCGTAAGTCTAAGCGGCCCGGGCACCGGGGAGCTGTTTTTT.

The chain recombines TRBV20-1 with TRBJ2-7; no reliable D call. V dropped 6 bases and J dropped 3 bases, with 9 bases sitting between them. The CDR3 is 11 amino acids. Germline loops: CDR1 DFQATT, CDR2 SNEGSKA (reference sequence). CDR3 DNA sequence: TGCAGTGCCGAGTCGAGCTACGAGCAGTACTTC. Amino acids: CSAESSYEQYF.

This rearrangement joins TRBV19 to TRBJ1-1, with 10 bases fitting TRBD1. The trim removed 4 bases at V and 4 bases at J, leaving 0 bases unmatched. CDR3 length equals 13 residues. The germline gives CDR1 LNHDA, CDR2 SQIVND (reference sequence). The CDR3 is CASSRQGATEAFF. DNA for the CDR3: TGTGCCAGTAGTAGACAGGGGGCCACTGAAGCTTTCTTT.

The DNA of the CDR3 is TGTGCCAGCAGCCAAGAGTCGGTCTTAGCGGGAGGGCCCTACGAGCAGTACTTC. It specifies CASSQESVLAGGPYEQYF. The V gene is TRBV14, the J gene TRBJ2-7, with 11 bases fitting TRBD2. With 0 bases clipped from V and 2 bases from J, the junction kept 9 bases outside the gene matches. The length of the CDR3 is 18 residues. Germline values: CDR1 SGHDN, CDR2 FVKESK.

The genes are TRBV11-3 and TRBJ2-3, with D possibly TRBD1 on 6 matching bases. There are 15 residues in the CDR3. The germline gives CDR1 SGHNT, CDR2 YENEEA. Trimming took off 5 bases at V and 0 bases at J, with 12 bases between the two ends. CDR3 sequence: CASSPDSSSTDTQYF. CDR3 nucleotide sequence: TGTGCCAGCAGCCCGGACAGTTCTAGCACAGATACGCAGTATTTT.

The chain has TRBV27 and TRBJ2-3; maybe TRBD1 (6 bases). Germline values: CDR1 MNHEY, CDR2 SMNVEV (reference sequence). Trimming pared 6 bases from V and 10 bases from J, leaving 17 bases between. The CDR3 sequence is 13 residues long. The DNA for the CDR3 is TGTGCCAGCAGGGCCCAGGGGCCGCGGGCGCAGTATTTT. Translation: CASRAQGPRAQYF.

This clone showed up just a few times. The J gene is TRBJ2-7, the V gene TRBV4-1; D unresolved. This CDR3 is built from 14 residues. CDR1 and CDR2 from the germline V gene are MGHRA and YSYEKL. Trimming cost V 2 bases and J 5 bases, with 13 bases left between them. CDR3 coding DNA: TGCGCCAGCAGCCAATCAGCGTCGGAACACGAGCAGTACTTC. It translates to CASSQSASEHEQYF.

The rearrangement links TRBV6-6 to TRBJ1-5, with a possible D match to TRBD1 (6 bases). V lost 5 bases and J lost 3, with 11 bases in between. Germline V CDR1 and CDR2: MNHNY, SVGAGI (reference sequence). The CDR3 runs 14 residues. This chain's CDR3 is CASSPDSFNQPQHF. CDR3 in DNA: TGTGCCAGCAGTCCGGACAGCTTCAATCAGCCCCAGCATTTT.

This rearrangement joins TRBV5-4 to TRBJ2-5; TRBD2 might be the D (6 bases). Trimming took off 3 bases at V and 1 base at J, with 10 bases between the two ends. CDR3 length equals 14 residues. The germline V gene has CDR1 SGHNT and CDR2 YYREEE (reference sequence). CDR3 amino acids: CASSWGGRQETQYF. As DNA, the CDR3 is TGTGCCAGCAGCTGGGGAGGACGCCAAGAGACCCAGTACTTC.

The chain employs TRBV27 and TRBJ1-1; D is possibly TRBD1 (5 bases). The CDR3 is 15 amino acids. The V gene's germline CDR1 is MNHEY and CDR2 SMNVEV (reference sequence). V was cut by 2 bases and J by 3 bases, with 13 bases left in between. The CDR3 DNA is TGTGCCAGCAGTTTACTTAGGCGGGGGGACACTGAAGCTTTCTTT. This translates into CASSLLRRGDTEAFF.

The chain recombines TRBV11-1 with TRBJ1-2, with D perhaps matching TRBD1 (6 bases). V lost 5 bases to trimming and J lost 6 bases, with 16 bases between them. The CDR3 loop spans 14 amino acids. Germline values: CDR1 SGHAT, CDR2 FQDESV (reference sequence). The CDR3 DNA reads TGTGCCAGCAGCGTTGCGGCGGGGGCCGATGGCTACACCTTC. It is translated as CASSVAAGADGYTF.

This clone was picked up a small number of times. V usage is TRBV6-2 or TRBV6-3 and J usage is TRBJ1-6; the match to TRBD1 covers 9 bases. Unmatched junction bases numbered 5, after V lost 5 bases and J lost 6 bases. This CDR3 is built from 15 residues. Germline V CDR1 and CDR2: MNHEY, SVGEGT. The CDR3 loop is CASSTTGGFNSPLHF. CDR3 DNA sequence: TGTGCCAGCAGTACCACAGGGGGCTTTAATTCACCCCTCCACTTT.

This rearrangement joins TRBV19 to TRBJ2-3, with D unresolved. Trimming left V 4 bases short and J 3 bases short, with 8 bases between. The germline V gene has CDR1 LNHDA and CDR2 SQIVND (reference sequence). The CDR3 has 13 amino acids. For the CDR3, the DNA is TGTGCCAGTAGTACACAAGAAACAGATACGCAGTATTTT. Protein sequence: CASSTQETDTQYF.

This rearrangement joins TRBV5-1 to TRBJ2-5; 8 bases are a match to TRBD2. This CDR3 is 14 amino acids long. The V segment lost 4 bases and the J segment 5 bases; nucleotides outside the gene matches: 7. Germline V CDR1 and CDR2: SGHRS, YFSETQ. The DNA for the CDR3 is TGCGCCAGCAGCCTAGCGGGCACGGGGGAGACCCAGTACTTC. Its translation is CASSLAGTGETQYF.

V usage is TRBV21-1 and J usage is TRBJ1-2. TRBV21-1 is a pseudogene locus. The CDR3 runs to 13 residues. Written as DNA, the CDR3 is TGTGCCAGCAGCAAAGTTGTAGCTTATGGCTACACCTTC. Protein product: CASSKVVAYGYTF.

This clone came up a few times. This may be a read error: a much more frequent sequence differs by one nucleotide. The CDR3 DNA reads as TGCGCCCGCAGCCGCCAGCATATGAGGAATGAAAAACTGTTTTTT. Its protein product is CARSRQHMRNEKLFF. J is TRBJ1-4 and V is TRBV4-3, with D hard to call. Per the germline V gene, CDR1 is LGHNA and CDR2 is YSLEER. There are 15 residues in the CDR3.

The CDR3 region has the DNA TGCAGTGCTAGCGGGCGGGGCTTATTGTTTTTT. It codes for CSASGRGLLFF. V and J are TRBV20-1 and TRBJ2-2; maybe TRBD2 (6 bases). Trimming took 3 bases from V and 15 from J, leaving 14 bases between them. This CDR3 spans 11 amino acids. Per germline, CDR1 DFQATT and CDR2 SNEGSKA (reference sequence).

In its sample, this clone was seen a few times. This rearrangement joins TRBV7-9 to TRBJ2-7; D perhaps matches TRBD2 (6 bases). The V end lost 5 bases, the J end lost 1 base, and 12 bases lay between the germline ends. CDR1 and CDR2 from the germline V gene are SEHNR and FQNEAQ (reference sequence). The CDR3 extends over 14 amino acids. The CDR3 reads CASSEGRGSYEQYF. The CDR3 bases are TGTGCCAGCAGCGAGGGCCGGGGGTCCTACGAGCAGTACTTC.

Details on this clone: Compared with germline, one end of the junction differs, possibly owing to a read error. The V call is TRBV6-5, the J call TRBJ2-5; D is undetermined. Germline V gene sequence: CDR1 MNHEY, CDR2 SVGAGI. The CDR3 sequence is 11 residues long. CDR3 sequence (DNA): TGTGCCAGCAGTTACCAGGAGACCCAGTACTTC. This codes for CASSYQETQYF.

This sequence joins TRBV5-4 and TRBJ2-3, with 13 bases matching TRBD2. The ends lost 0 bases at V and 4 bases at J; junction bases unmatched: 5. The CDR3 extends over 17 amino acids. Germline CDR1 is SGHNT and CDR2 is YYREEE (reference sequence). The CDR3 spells CASSLGTSGSISDTQYF. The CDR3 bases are TGTGCCAGCAGCTTGGGGACTAGCGGGAGTATCTCAGATACGCAGTATTTT.

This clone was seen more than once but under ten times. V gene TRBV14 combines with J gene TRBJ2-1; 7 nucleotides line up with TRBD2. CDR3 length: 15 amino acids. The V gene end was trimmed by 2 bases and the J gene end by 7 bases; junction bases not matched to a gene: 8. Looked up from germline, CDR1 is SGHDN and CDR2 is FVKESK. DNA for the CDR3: TGTGCCAGCAGCCAATTTGCGGGAGTAATGAATGAGCAGTTCTTC. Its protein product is CASSQFAGVMNEQFF. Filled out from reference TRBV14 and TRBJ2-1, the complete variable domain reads EAGVTQFPSHSVIEKGQTVTLRCDPISGHDNLYWYRRVMGKEIKFLLHFVKESKQDESGMPNNRFLAERTGGTYSTLKVQPAELEDSGVYFCASSQFAGVMNEQFFGPGTRLTVL.

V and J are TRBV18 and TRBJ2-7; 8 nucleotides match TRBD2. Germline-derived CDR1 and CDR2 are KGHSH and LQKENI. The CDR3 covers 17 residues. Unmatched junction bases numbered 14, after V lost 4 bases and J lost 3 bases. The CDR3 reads CASSLLPAGGKLYEQYF. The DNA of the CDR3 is TGTGCCAGCTCACTCCTCCCGGCGGGAGGAAAGCTCTACGAGCAGTACTTC.